This T cell receptor beta chain was profiled in a study of spatial heterogeneity in lung cancer. TCRdb itself ran the 5' RACE reads through MiXCR, one entry per CDR3 protein. The sample lists more than 30,000 distinct CDR3 sequences, about 10% occurring once. This clonotype was seen ten or more times. The time point denotes: blood at routine non-recurrence follow-up after resection. The CDR3 extends over 15 amino acids. In germline, CDR1 is DFQATT, CDR2 SNEGSKA (reference sequence). Trimming removed 0 bases at V and 2 bases at J, with 14 bases between. The J gene is TRBJ2-7, the V gene TRBV20-1; D is perhaps TRBD2 (7 bases). The sample consisted of PBMCs, taken at follow-up. The origin of this receptor is a female donor with early-stage non-small cell lung cancer. CDR3 residues: CSARDSTGGPYEQYF. DNA of the CDR3: TGCAGTGCTAGAGATTCGACGGGGGGCCCCTACGAGCAGTACTTC.